This entry is about one T cell receptor (beta chain). Its matching antigen is unknown. The CDR3 has 13 amino acids. Per the germline V gene, CDR1 is SGHRS and CDR2 is YFSETQ. Trimming took off 2 bases at V and 2 bases at J, with 8 bases between the two ends. This specimen comes from a study of human T cells and chemical hapten exposure. Across the study: Investigators sensitized roughly 2 cm by roughly 2 cm of upper inner arm skin with 2% DPC.

General study findings and limits: Those TCRs sitting above 1 in 1000 frequency stayed the same with DPC sensitization.

Specified time point: pre-sensitization, week 0. The treatment here: therapeutic diphenylcyclopropenone sensitization with weekly scalp DPC. Unfractionated whole blood yielded the extracted total RNA. One entry per CDR3 protein results from TCRdb running MiXCR on the RACE reads. The table lists around 33,000 distinct CDR3 sequences, approximately 12% of them singletons, with about 2.1% in the top ten. This sequence originates from a woman between 40 and 50 years old with alopecia areata. Some clones in this sample may be carry-over from other donors' samples. The starting material was whole blood, obtained in connection with sensitization to the hapten diphenylcyclopropenone (DPC). The chain combines TRBV5-1 with TRBJ2-7; D possibly corresponds to TRBD2 (6 bases). CDR3 bases: TGCGCCAGCAGCTTAGCGGGCCCCTACGAGCAGTACTTC. Its protein is CASSLAGPYEQYF.